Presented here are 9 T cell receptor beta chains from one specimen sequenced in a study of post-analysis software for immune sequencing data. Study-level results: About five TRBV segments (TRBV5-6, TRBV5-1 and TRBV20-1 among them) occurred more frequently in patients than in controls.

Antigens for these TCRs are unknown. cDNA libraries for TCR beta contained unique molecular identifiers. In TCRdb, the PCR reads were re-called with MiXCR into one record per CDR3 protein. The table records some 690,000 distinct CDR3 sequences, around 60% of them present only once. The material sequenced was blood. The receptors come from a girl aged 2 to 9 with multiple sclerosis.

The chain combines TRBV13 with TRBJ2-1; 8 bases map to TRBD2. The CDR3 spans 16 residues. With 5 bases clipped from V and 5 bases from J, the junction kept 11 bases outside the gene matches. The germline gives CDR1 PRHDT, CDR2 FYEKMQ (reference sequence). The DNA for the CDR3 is TGTGCCAGCAGCCCACTGACTAGCGTCATCCACAATGAGCAGTTCTTC. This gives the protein CASSPLTSVIHNEQFF.

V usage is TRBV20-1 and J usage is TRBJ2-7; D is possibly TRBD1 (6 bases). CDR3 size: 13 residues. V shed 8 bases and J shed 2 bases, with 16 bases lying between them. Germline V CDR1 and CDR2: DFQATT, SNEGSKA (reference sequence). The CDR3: CSTPRQGPYEQYF. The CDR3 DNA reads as TGCAGTACCCCCAGGCAGGGGCCCTACGAGCAGTACTTC.

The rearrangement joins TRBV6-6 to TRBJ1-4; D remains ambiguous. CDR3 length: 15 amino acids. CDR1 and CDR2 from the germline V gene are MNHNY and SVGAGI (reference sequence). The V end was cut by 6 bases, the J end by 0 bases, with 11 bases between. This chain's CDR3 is CASRRTDATNEKLFF. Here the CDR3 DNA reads TGTGCCAGCAGGAGGACGGATGCAACTAATGAAAAACTGTTTTTT.

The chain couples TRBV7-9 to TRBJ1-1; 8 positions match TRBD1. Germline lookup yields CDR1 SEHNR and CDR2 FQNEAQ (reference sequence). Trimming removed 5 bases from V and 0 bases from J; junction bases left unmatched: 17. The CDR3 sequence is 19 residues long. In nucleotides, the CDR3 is TGTGCCAGCAGCGCAAGCTGGATCCATCGACAGGGGATGAACACTGAAGCTTTCTTT. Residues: CASSASWIHRQGMNTEAFF.

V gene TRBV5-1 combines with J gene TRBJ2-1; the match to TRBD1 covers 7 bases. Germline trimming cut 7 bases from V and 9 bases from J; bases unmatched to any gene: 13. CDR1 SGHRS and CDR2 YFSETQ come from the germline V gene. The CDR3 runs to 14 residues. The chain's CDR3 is CASGTGEVVGEQFF. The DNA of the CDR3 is TGCGCCAGCGGAACAGGGGAAGTAGTCGGTGAGCAGTTCTTC.

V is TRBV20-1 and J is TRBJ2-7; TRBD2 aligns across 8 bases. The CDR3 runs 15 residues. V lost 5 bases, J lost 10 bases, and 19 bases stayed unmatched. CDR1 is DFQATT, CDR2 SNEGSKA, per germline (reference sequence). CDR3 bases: TGCAGTGCTTACCCCGTAGTAGCGGGGAAAGAGATCCAGTACTTC. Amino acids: CSAYPVVAGKEIQYF.

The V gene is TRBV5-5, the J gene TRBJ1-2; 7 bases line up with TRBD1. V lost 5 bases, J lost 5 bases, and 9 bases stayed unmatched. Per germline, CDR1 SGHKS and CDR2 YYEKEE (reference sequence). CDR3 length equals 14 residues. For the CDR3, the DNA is TGTGCCAGCAGGACAGGGAGTACCCGGTATGGCTACACCTTC. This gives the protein CASRTGSTRYGYTF.

The CDR3 sequence is CASANHRGGQETQYF. The CDR3 DNA is TGCGCCAGCGCCAACCACAGGGGGGGACAAGAGACCCAGTACTTC. The V gene is TRBV10-2, the J gene TRBJ2-5; D is possibly TRBD1 (8 bases). This CDR3 has 15 amino acids. Trimming left V 8 bases short and J 2 bases short, with 18 bases between. Germline V gene lookup returns CDR1 WSHSY and CDR2 SAAADI.

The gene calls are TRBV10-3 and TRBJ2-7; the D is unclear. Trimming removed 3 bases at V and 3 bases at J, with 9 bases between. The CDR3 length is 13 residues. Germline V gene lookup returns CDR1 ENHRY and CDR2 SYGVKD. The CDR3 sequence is CAISDRTGYEQYF. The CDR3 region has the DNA TGTGCCATCAGTGACAGAACGGGCTACGAGCAGTACTTC.